This is a list of T cell receptor beta chains from one sample in a study of spatial heterogeneity in lung cancer. TCRdb independently ran MiXCR on the 5' RACE reads; one entry per CDR3 protein. The top ten clones hold about 7% of a sample with about 43,000 distinct CDR3 sequences, roughly 20% of them seen once. The sample consisted of PBMCs, taken at follow-up. The receptor source for this set is a female donor with early-stage non-small cell lung cancer. Each CDR3 is given without its conserved first and last residue. The order of the fields is D gene, clone size, V gene, J gene, CDR3 protein. D genes are given only for firm matches. Size values are once, few and many counts, or a class for expanded clones, and some rows have none.

NA	few	TRBV19	TRBJ2-5	ASSIDPTEETQY
NA	NA	TRBV20-1	TRBJ2-1	SALRLVEQF
NA	NA	TRBV25-1	TRBJ2-3	ASSPGGTTDTQY
NA	NA	TRBV20-1	TRBJ2-1	SATGGGAGGEQS
TRBD2	few	TRBV5-6	TRBJ2-5	ASSSSGLAGGLETQY
NA	NA	TRBV3-1	TRBJ2-7	ASSQGYHEQY
NA	few	TRBV29-1	TRBJ1-1	SVDTSTEAF
NA	NA	TRBV6-5	TRBJ1-2	ASSLTRRYGYT
NA	few	TRBV5-1	TRBJ2-6	ASSPPRGGAGANVLT
NA	NA	TRBV30	TRBJ2-3	ACSVSSTDTQY